There are a few counts of the clone carrying this TCR beta chain. What it binds is not known. It may be a read error: a sequence one base away is much more abundant. All patients were treatment-naive before thyroid surgery. This sample is drawn from a study of metastatic and nonmetastatic thyroid tumors. About the study: Repertoire comparisons spanned blood and tumor or nodule tissue from malignant and benign thyroid patients.

V lost 6 bases, J lost 7 bases, and 3 bases stayed unmatched. The CDR3 runs 13 residues. The germline V gene encodes CDR1 SQVTM and CDR2 ANQGSEA. With MiXCR, TCRdb called clones anew from the PCR reads. The data hold 23,000 or so clones, with more than 20% observed a single time. Study-wide results and caveats: Reported TCR beta diversity, measured in blood and tumor, was significantly higher for malignant thyroid tumors than for benign nodules.

The sample taken for sequencing was tumor tissue. This chain joins TRBV29-1 and TRBJ2-3, with 14 bases that match TRBD2. The TCR originated in a male donor with papillary thyroid cancer or a benign thyroid nodule (not recorded which). Some clones in this sample may be carry-over from other donors' samples. The CDR3 reads CSVGTSGSNTQYF. In DNA form, the CDR3 reads TGCAGCGTGGGGACTAGCGGGAGTAATACGCAGTATTTT.